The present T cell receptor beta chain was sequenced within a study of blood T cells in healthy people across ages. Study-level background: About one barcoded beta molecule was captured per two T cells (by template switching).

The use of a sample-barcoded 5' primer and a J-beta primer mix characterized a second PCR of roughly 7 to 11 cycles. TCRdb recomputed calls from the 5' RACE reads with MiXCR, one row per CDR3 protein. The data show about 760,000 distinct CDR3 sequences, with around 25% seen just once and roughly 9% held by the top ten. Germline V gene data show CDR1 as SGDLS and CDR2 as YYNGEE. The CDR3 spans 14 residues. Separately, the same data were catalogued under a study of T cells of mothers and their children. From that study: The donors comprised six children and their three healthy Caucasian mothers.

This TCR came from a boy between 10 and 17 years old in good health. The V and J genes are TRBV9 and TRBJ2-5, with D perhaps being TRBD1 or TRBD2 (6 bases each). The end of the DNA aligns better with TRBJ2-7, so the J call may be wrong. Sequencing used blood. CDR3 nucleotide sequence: TGTGCCAGCAGTATAGGGGGGAACTCCTACGAGCAGTACTTC. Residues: CASSIGGNSYEQYF.